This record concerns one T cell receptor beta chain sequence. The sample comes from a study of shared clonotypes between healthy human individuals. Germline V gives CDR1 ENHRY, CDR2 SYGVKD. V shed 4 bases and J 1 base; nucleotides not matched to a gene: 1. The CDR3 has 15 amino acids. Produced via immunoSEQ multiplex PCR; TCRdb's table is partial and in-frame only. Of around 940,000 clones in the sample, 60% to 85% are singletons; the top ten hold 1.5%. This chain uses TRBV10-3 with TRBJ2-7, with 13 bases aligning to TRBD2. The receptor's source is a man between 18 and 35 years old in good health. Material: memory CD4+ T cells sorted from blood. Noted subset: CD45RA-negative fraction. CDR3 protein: CAISGGLAGSYEQYF. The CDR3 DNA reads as TGTGCCATCAGTGGGGGACTAGCGGGGTCCTACGAGCAGTACTTC.